The rows below give T cell receptor beta chains drawn from one sample of a study of cytomegalovirus exposure and HLA in healthy donors. Produced via immunoSEQ multiplex PCR; TCRdb's table is partial and in-frame only. The specimen's table records approximately 70,000 clones. The sample taken for sequencing was PBMCs. The receptors derive from a woman in her thirties or forties in good health and CMV-seropositive. CDR3s include the opening cysteine and the closing phenylalanine or tryptophan. The D gene is left open where the match is weak.

V gene: TRBV6-4
D gene: -
CDR3 length: 13
J gene: TRBJ2-2
CDR3 protein: CASSDLSTGELFF
CDR3 DNA: TGTGCCAGCAGTGACTTGAGCACCGGGGAGCTGTTTTTT

V gene: TRBV6-5
D gene: -
CDR3 length: 14
J gene: TRBJ1-4
CDR3 protein: CASSYLGEEGKLFF
CDR3 DNA: TGTGCCAGCAGTTACTTAGGGGAGGAGGGAAAACTGTTTTTT

V gene: TRBV19
D gene: -
CDR3 length: 15
J gene: TRBJ1-2
CDR3 protein: CASSTQAGVNYGYTF
CDR3 DNA: TGTGCCAGTAGCACCCAAGCCGGGGTTAACTATGGCTACACCTTC

V gene: TRBV7-2
D gene: -
CDR3 length: 14
J gene: TRBJ1-3
CDR3 protein: CASSSTSAGNTIYF
CDR3 DNA: TGTGCCAGCAGCTCCACGTCAGCTGGAAACACCATATATTTT

V gene: TRBV5-1
D gene: -
CDR3 length: 16
J gene: TRBJ2-5
CDR3 protein: CASSGWGTSSGETQYF
CDR3 DNA: TGCGCCAGCAGCGGGTGGGGAACCTCGAGCGGAGAGACCCAGTACTTC

V gene: TRBV5-1
D gene: -
CDR3 length: 16
J gene: TRBJ1-5
CDR3 protein: CASSLDSGSSPQPQHF
CDR3 DNA: TGCGCCAGCAGCTTGGATTCGGGGTCCTCACCTCAGCCCCAGCATTTT

V gene: TRBV4-2
D gene: -
CDR3 length: 17
J gene: TRBJ2-7
CDR3 protein: CASSQAPAGHSSYEQYF
CDR3 DNA: TGTGCCAGCAGCCAAGCCCCAGCGGGACATAGCTCCTACGAGCAGTACTTC

V gene: TRBV6-1
D gene: -
CDR3 length: 13
J gene: TRBJ2-2
CDR3 protein: CASSEGDTGELFF
CDR3 DNA: TGTGCCAGCAGTGAAGGAGACACCGGGGAGCTGTTTTTT

V gene: TRBV27
D gene: TRBD2
CDR3 length: 19
J gene: TRBJ2-2
CDR3 protein: CASSLYPLAVPANTGELFF
CDR3 DNA: TGTGCCAGCAGTCTCTACCCACTAGCGGTACCCGCGAACACCGGGGAGCTGTTTTTT

V gene: TRBV19
D gene: -
CDR3 length: 15
J gene: TRBJ2-3
CDR3 protein: CASKRRQGSTDTQYF
CDR3 DNA: TGTGCCAGTAAGAGGCGGCAGGGGTCCACAGATACGCAGTATTTT

V gene: TRBV4-2
D gene: TRBD1
CDR3 length: 16
J gene: TRBJ2-3
CDR3 protein: CASSQGQGGGTDTQYF
CDR3 DNA: TGTGCCAGCAGCCAAGGACAGGGCGGTGGCACAGATACGCAGTATTTT

V gene: TRBV5-4
D gene: TRBD2
CDR3 length: 17
J gene: TRBJ2-2
CDR3 protein: CASTSGGFPTNTGGLFF
CDR3 DNA: TGTGCCTCGACTAGCGGGGGATTTCCCACGAACACCGGGGGGCTGTTTTTT

V gene: TRBV19
D gene: -
CDR3 length: 14
J gene: TRBJ2-2
CDR3 protein: CASSMTQNTGELFF
CDR3 DNA: TGTGCCAGTAGTATGACACAGAACACCGGGGAGCTGTTTTTT

V gene: TRBV18
D gene: -
CDR3 length: 12
J gene: TRBJ2-1
CDR3 protein: CASSPTLELKFF
CDR3 DNA: TGTGCCAGCTCACCGACTTTGGAGCTTAAGTTCTTC

V gene: TRBV19
D gene: -
CDR3 length: 13
J gene: TRBJ2-1
CDR3 protein: CASSEDYRNEQFF
CDR3 DNA: TGTGCCAGTAGCGAGGACTATCGCAATGAGCAGTTCTTC

V gene: TRBV7-2
D gene: -
CDR3 length: 14
J gene: TRBJ1-4
CDR3 protein: CASSLGATNEKLFF
CDR3 DNA: TGTGCCAGCAGCTTAGGAGCAACTAATGAAAAACTGTTTTTT

V gene: TRBV7-2
D gene: -
CDR3 length: 13
J gene: TRBJ2-3
CDR3 protein: CASSPRVTDTQYF
CDR3 DNA: TGTGCCAGCAGCCCTCGGGTCACAGATACGCAGTATTTT

V gene: TRBV6-4
D gene: TRBD1
CDR3 length: 17
J gene: TRBJ2-3
CDR3 protein: CASSDSGAGGGTDTQYF
CDR3 DNA: TGTGCCAGCAGTGACTCTGGTGCAGGGGGTGGCACAGATACGCAGTATTTT

V gene: TRBV11-3
D gene: -
CDR3 length: 14
J gene: TRBJ2-1
CDR3 protein: CASALGGSYNEQFF
CDR3 DNA: TGTGCCAGCGCCCTGGGGGGATCATACAATGAGCAGTTCTTC

V gene: TRBV2
D gene: -
CDR3 length: 16
J gene: TRBJ2-6
CDR3 protein: CASSEARGGGANVLTF
CDR3 DNA: TGTGCCAGCAGTGAAGCTAGGGGCGGTGGGGCCAACGTCCTGACTTTC

V gene: TRBV18
D gene: TRBD2
CDR3 length: 17
J gene: TRBJ2-1
CDR3 protein: CASSPTGLAGDRDEQFF
CDR3 DNA: TGTGCCAGCTCCCCGACGGGACTAGCGGGAGACCGGGATGAGCAGTTCTTC

V gene: TRBV5-1
D gene: -
CDR3 length: 15
J gene: TRBJ2-1
CDR3 protein: CASSLGGGEYNEQFF
CDR3 DNA: TGCGCCAGCAGCTTGGGCGGGGGCGAATACAATGAGCAGTTCTTC

V gene: TRBV30
D gene: -
CDR3 length: 13
J gene: TRBJ1-1
CDR3 protein: CAWSVGQNTEAFF
CDR3 DNA: TGTGCCTGGAGTGTAGGACAGAACACTGAAGCTTTCTTT

V gene: TRBV28
D gene: -
CDR3 length: 16
J gene: TRBJ1-3
CDR3 protein: CASSFSGLGRGNTIYF
CDR3 DNA: TGTGCCAGCAGTTTTAGTGGCTTGGGGCGGGGAAACACCATATATTTT

V gene: TRBV5-5
D gene: -
CDR3 length: 18
J gene: TRBJ2-7
CDR3 protein: CASSSEPYPGSDTYEQYF
CDR3 DNA: TGTGCCAGCAGCTCGGAGCCTTACCCGGGATCGGATACCTACGAGCAGTACTTC

V gene: TRBV28
D gene: -
CDR3 length: 12
J gene: TRBJ1-2
CDR3 protein: CASSFLTEGYTF
CDR3 DNA: TGTGCCAGCAGTTTTCTCACAGAAGGCTACACCTTC

V gene: TRBV18
D gene: TRBD1
CDR3 length: 15
J gene: TRBJ1-1
CDR3 protein: CASSLRTGENTEAFF
CDR3 DNA: TGTGCCAGCTCACTCAGGACAGGGGAGAACACTGAAGCTTTCTTT

V gene: TRBV19
D gene: -
CDR3 length: 14
J gene: TRBJ2-7
CDR3 protein: CASSRQKSSYEQYF
CDR3 DNA: TGTGCCAGTAGTAGACAGAAGAGCTCCTACGAGCAGTACTTC

V gene: TRBV11-3
D gene: TRBD1
CDR3 length: 16
J gene: TRBJ2-7
CDR3 protein: CASSPGGDRATHEQYF
CDR3 DNA: TGTGCCAGCAGCCCAGGGGGCGACAGGGCGACCCACGAGCAGTACTTC

V gene: TRBV5-1
D gene: TRBD1
CDR3 length: 15
J gene: TRBJ1-1
CDR3 protein: CASSSYRDRVTEAFF
CDR3 DNA: TGCGCCAGCAGCTCATACCGGGACAGGGTGACTGAAGCTTTCTTT

V gene: TRBV28
D gene: -
CDR3 length: 12
J gene: TRBJ2-7
CDR3 protein: CASRRQGGEQYF
CDR3 DNA: TGTGCCAGCAGACGGCAGGGGGGCGAGCAGTACTTC

V gene: TRBV7-9
D gene: -
CDR3 length: 15
J gene: TRBJ1-4
CDR3 protein: CASSDPRASNEKLFF
CDR3 DNA: TGTGCCAGCAGCGACCCGAGGGCCAGTAATGAAAAACTGTTTTTT

V gene: TRBV28
D gene: -
CDR3 length: 14
J gene: TRBJ2-3
CDR3 protein: CASSFRRATDTQYF
CDR3 DNA: TGTGCCAGCAGTTTTAGGAGGGCCACAGATACGCAGTATTTT

V gene: TRBV2
D gene: -
CDR3 length: 12
J gene: TRBJ2-7
CDR3 protein: CASSSDSYEQYF
CDR3 DNA: TGTGCCAGCAGTTCGGACAGCTACGAGCAGTACTTC

V gene: TRBV7-9
D gene: TRBD2
CDR3 length: 15
J gene: TRBJ2-7
CDR3 protein: CASSLILAGRYEQYF
CDR3 DNA: TGTGCCAGCAGCTTGATCCTAGCGGGGAGGTACGAGCAGTACTTC

V gene: TRBV6-1
D gene: -
CDR3 length: 15
J gene: TRBJ1-3
CDR3 protein: CASSREGIPGNTIYF
CDR3 DNA: TGTGCCAGCAGTCGGGAGGGAATTCCCGGAAACACCATATATTTT

V gene: TRBV19
D gene: TRBD1
CDR3 length: 15
J gene: TRBJ2-6
CDR3 protein: CASTGGVSGANVLTF
CDR3 DNA: TGTGCCAGTACAGGGGGTGTCTCTGGGGCCAACGTCCTGACTTTC

V gene: TRBV19
D gene: TRBD2
CDR3 length: 13
J gene: TRBJ2-7
CDR3 protein: CASGGLAWAEQYF
CDR3 DNA: TGTGCCTCGGGCGGACTAGCGTGGGCCGAGCAGTACTTC

V gene: TRBV11-1
D gene: -
CDR3 length: 14
J gene: TRBJ1-3
CDR3 protein: CASSSGNSGNTIYF
CDR3 DNA: TGTGCCAGCAGCTCAGGGAACTCTGGAAACACCATATATTTT

V gene: TRBV7-8
D gene: TRBD1
CDR3 length: 16
J gene: TRBJ2-2
CDR3 protein: CASRGTGAMNTGELFF
CDR3 DNA: TGTGCCAGCAGAGGGACAGGGGCGATGAACACCGGGGAGCTGTTTTTT

V gene: TRBV7-8
D gene: -
CDR3 length: 14
J gene: TRBJ2-1
CDR3 protein: CASSPGVAHNEQFF
CDR3 DNA: TGTGCCAGCAGCCCCGGGGTAGCTCACAATGAGCAGTTCTTC

V gene: TRBV19
D gene: -
CDR3 length: 14
J gene: TRBJ2-3
CDR3 protein: CASSSPGLLDTQYF
CDR3 DNA: TGTGCCAGTAGTTCCCCGGGACTCCTTGATACGCAGTATTTT

V gene: TRBV6-5
D gene: -
CDR3 length: 15
J gene: TRBJ2-5
CDR3 protein: CASSRGPGKQETQYF
CDR3 DNA: TGTGCCAGCTCTCGAGGGCCGGGGAAACAAGAGACCCAGTACTTC

V gene: TRBV5-1
D gene: -
CDR3 length: 14
J gene: TRBJ2-2
CDR3 protein: CASRRQENTGELFF
CDR3 DNA: TGCGCCAGCAGGAGACAGGAGAACACCGGGGAGCTGTTTTTT

V gene: TRBV7-8
D gene: -
CDR3 length: 13
J gene: TRBJ2-7
CDR3 protein: CASSLRGLYEQYF
CDR3 DNA: TGCGCCAGCAGCTTAAGGGGACTCTACGAGCAGTACTTC

V gene: TRBV19
D gene: TRBD1
CDR3 length: 15
J gene: TRBJ2-7
CDR3 protein: CASSAPGQISYEQYF
CDR3 DNA: TGTGCCAGTAGTGCGCCGGGACAGATATCCTACGAGCAGTACTTC

V gene: TRBV5-8
D gene: -
CDR3 length: 14
J gene: TRBJ1-4
CDR3 protein: CASSLGTTGEKLFF
CDR3 DNA: TGTGCCAGCAGCTTGGGCACCACTGGTGAAAAACTGTTTTTT

V gene: TRBV28
D gene: TRBD1
CDR3 length: 16
J gene: TRBJ2-6
CDR3 protein: CASSWDSDSGANVLTF
CDR3 DNA: TGTGCCAGCAGTTGGGACAGTGACTCTGGGGCCAACGTCCTGACTTTC

V gene: TRBV4-3
D gene: TRBD2
CDR3 length: 17
J gene: TRBJ2-1
CDR3 protein: CASSRLPLAGIDDEQFF
CDR3 DNA: TGCGCCAGCAGCCGGCTACCTCTAGCGGGGATTGATGATGAGCAGTTCTTC

V gene: TRBV28
D gene: TRBD1
CDR3 length: 15
J gene: TRBJ2-7
CDR3 protein: CASSFDRGGYYEQYF
CDR3 DNA: TGTGCCAGCAGTTTCGACAGGGGAGGCTACTACGAGCAGTACTTC